The clone carrying this T cell receptor (beta chain) came up a few times. These data are taken from a study of OX40 agonist ivuxolimab in advanced cancers. The data were produced by immunoSEQ multiplex PCR, yet TCRdb's version contains in-frame clones alone and is incomplete. The repertoire consists of 35,000 to 40,000 clones, with around four fifths occurring once and the leading ten covering 21%. The germline V gene has CDR1 SGHVS and CDR2 FQNEAQ. Trimming removed 5 bases at V and 4 bases at J, with 17 bases between. The CDR3 spans 15 residues. The rearrangement uses TRBV7-8 and TRBJ2-5, with D tentatively TRBD1 (6 bases). The sequenced sample was CD4+ or CD8+ T cells sorted from blood, obtained in a trial of the OX40 agonist ivuxolimab. This sequence was found in an adult with an advanced solid tumor such as melanoma, head and neck, liver or kidney cancer. CDR3 protein: CASSGYRERGETQYF. The DNA for the CDR3 is TGTGCCAGCAGCGGCTACAGGGAGCGAGGAGAGACCCAGTACTTC. Filled out from reference TRBV7-8 and TRBJ2-5, the complete variable domain reads GAGVSQSPRYKVAKRGQDVALRCDPISGHVSLFWYQQALGQGPEFLTYFQNEAQLDKSGLPSDRFFAERPEGSVSTLKIQRTQQEDSAVYLCASSGYRERGETQYFGPGTRLLVL.